A selection of T cell receptor beta chains follows, all from one sample in a study of low-dose radiotherapy and immunotherapy resistance in tumors. From the reads, TCRdb called clonotypes with MiXCR, one entry per CDR3 protein. The profile shows around 80,000 distinct CDR3 sequences, approximately 20% of them singletons. The starting material was PBMCs, obtained before treatment. The receptors originated from a male donor with prostate cancer. CDR3s include the opening cysteine and the closing phenylalanine or tryptophan. A D gene is named only where the DNA matches it firmly. The size field is filled for only some rows; it gives once, few, many or a size class.

d_call	v_call	j_call	clone_size	cdr3_aa	cdr3_nt
-	TRBV7-9	TRBJ1-2	many	CASTGSVHGYYGYTF	TGTGCCAGCACGGGGTCAGTGCACGGGTACTATGGCTACACCTTC
TRBD1	TRBV24-1	TRBJ2-2	many	CATSDPFGTGGITGELFF	TGTGCCACCAGTGATCCATTCGGGACAGGGGGCATCACCGGGGAGCTGTTTTTT
TRBD1	TRBV6-2/TRBV6-3	TRBJ2-1	many	CASSHPGGGRAYNEQFF	TGTGCCAGCAGTCACCCAGGGGGCGGACGGGCCTACAATGAGCAGTTCTTC
-	TRBV12-3/TRBV12-4	TRBJ2-7	-	CASSPPGRSSEQYF	TGTGCCAGCAGTCCCCCGGGAAGGTCCTCCGAGCAGTACTTC
TRBD2	TRBV3-1	TRBJ2-3	many	CASSQGAGGSDTQYF	TGTGCCAGCAGCCAAGGAGCGGGAGGGTCAGATACGCAGTATTTT
-	TRBV27	TRBJ2-1	-	CASSFSGDSYNEQFF	TGTGCCAGCAGTTTTTCGGGGGACTCCTACAATGAGCAGTTCTTC
-	TRBV4-3	TRBJ2-2	many	CASSQGPQYTGELFF	TGCGCCAGCAGCCAAGGCCCCCAATATACCGGGGAGCTGTTTTTT
TRBD1	TRBV7-2	TRBJ1-4	many	CASSSIPGQNEKLFF	TGTGCCAGCAGCTCTATTCCGGGACAGAATGAAAAACTGTTTTTT
-	TRBV3-1	TRBJ2-6	-	CASSLDTGSGANVLTF	TGTGCCAGCAGCCTTGACACAGGCTCTGGGGCCAACGTCCTGACTTTC
TRBD1	TRBV28	TRBJ2-7	-	CASTPGQKTYEQYF	TGTGCCAGCACCCCGGGACAGAAGACCTACGAGCAGTACTTC
TRBD2	TRBV7-8	TRBJ2-7	many	CASSPIAGGNYEQYF	TGTGCCAGCAGCCCTATAGCGGGGGGGAACTACGAGCAGTACTTC
-	TRBV7-9	TRBJ2-6	many	CASSFAGTGANVLTF	TGTGCCAGCAGCTTTGCCGGGACTGGGGCCAACGTCCTGACTTTC
TRBD2	TRBV11-2	TRBJ2-1	many	CASSLAGGHNVDEQFF	TGTGCCAGCAGCTTAGCGGGAGGACACAATGTCGATGAGCAGTTCTTC
-	TRBV12-3/TRBV12-4	TRBJ2-2	many	CASSQNQGLNGELFF	TGTGCCAGCAGTCAAAATCAGGGGCTCAACGGGGAGCTGTTTTTT
TRBD1	TRBV6-5	TRBJ1-5	few	CASSSTTGQGVSNQPQHF	TGTGCCAGCAGTTCAACCACAGGACAGGGGGTTAGCAATCAGCCCCAGCATTTT
-	TRBV5-1	TRBJ2-1	many	CASRPTSYNEQFF	TGCGCCAGCAGGCCGACCTCCTACAATGAGCAGTTCTTC
-	TRBV6-2/TRBV6-3	TRBJ2-1	many	CASSGLRGVWGEQFF	TGTGCCAGCAGTGGCCTTAGGGGGGTCTGGGGGGAGCAGTTCTTC
-	TRBV3-1	TRBJ1-2	many	CASSQDTVGPYGYTF	TGTGCCAGCAGCCAAGATACGGTTGGACCTTATGGCTACACCTTC
-	TRBV14	TRBJ2-2	few	CASSPRKGSGELFF	TGTGCCAGCAGCCCGAGGAAGGGCTCCGGGGAGCTGTTTTTT
TRBD1	TRBV6-1	TRBJ2-7	few	CASSRGQGYEQYF	TGTGCCAGCAGTAGGGGACAGGGCTACGAGCAGTACTTC
TRBD2	TRBV20-1	TRBJ2-3	many	CSARDPRGLAGGPGTDTQYF	TGCAGTGCTAGAGACCCACGGGGACTAGCGGGAGGGCCGGGCACAGATACGCAGTATTTT
-	TRBV28	TRBJ2-7	many	CASSFSGSEQYF	TGTGCCAGCAGTTTTTCGGGGTCCGAGCAGTACTTC
-	TRBV2	TRBJ1-6	many	CASRVRETYNSPLHF	TGTGCCAGCAGGGTCAGAGAAACTTATAATTCACCCCTCCACTTT
-	TRBV2	TRBJ1-5	many	CASSERLREVNNQPQHF	TGTGCCAGCAGTGAACGCCTCCGGGAGGTTAACAATCAGCCCCAGCATTTT